These 3 T cell receptor beta chains originate from one sample sequenced in a study of cytomegalovirus exposure and HLA in healthy donors. TCRdb keeps only in-frame clones here, not all; method: immunoSEQ multiplex PCR. Among over 60,000 clones listed, 95% to 97% were seen once. Material for sequencing was PBMCs. These receptor sequences come from a man between 18 and 35 years old in good health and CMV-seronegative.

This sequence joins TRBV13 and TRBJ2-1; D remains unclear. The CDR3 consists of 15 residues. The germline V and J ends were trimmed by 3 bases and 0 bases, with 9 bases remaining between them. Germline V lookup: CDR1 PRHDT, CDR2 FYEKMQ (reference sequence). CDR3 amino acids: CASSLKEYSYNEQFF. The CDR3, as DNA: TGTGCCAGCAGCTTGAAGGAGTACTCCTACAATGAGCAGTTCTTC.

The CDR3 protein is CASGESGATLLDEQYF. For the CDR3, the DNA is TGTGCCAGCGGAGAATCAGGGGCGACGCTCCTAGACGAGCAGTACTTC. J is TRBJ2-7 and V is TRBV7-9; D might be TRBD1 (6 bases). The CDR3 loop spans 16 amino acids. With 8 bases removed from V and 5 bases from J, the gap between germline ends came to 25 bases. CDR1 is SEHNR, CDR2 FQNEAQ, per germline (reference sequence).

The rearrangement links TRBV6-5 to TRBJ2-7; tentatively, D is TRBD1 (6 bases). V lost 0 bases to trimming and J lost 4 bases, with 16 bases between them. The CDR3 is made up of 16 amino acids. From germline, CDR1 is MNHEY and CDR2 SVGAGI. The CDR3 nucleotides are TGTGCCAGCAGTTACTCGAGGGCTCGGGACATGTACGAGCAGTACTTC. Protein sequence: CASSYSRARDMYEQYF.